The clone carrying this T cell receptor (beta chain) occurred a few times. The record originates from a study of identical twins. Trimming cost V 2 bases and J 0 bases, with 10 bases left between them. CDR1 is MNHEY and CDR2 is SVGAGI in the germline V gene. CDR3 length: 15 residues. TCRdb reanalysed the 5' RACE reads using MiXCR and keeps one entry per CDR3 protein. The sample records around 370,000 distinct CDR3 sequences, 9% to 10% being singletons. This TCR derives from a woman aged 45-65 years in good health. This chain uses TRBV6-5 with TRBJ1-2, with D tentatively TRBD1 (6 bases). The sequencing input was naive T cells sorted from blood. The CDR3 bases are TGTGCCAGCAGTTACGGAGAGGGGGCTAACTATGGCTACACCTTC. The encoded protein is CASSYGEGANYGYTF.